The 8 T cell receptor beta chains below all came from one sample that was sequenced in a study of blood T cell repertoires in COVID-19. Sequencing used immunoSEQ multiplex PCR; TCRdb keeps in-frame clones, though not all of them. The table lists some 130,000 clones, about 92% of them singletons, with 4.6% in the top ten. The sequenced sample consisted of peripheral blood. Receptor source: a man aged 55 to 70 with COVID-19, enrolled during active disease.

CDR3 sequence: CASSPGINNEQFF. The CDR3 DNA reads TGTGCCAGTAGTCCGGGTATCAACAATGAGCAGTTCTTC. This chain connects TRBV19 to TRBJ2-1; D not resolved. The CDR3 runs to 13 residues. The ends were cut back, 5 bases at V and 5 bases at J, with 10 bases in the middle. Germline V gene data show CDR1 as LNHDA and CDR2 as SQIVND (reference sequence).

This clone was seen more than once but under ten times. CDR3 in DNA: TGTGCCTGGAGTCCCAGGGGATACAATGAGCAGTTCTTC. Translating gives CAWSPRGYNEQFF. The rearrangement joins TRBV30 to TRBJ2-1, with D perhaps TRBD1 (6 bases). V lost 2 bases to trimming and J lost 4 bases, with 9 bases between them. CDR1 and CDR2 from the germline V gene are GTSNPN and SVGIG (reference sequence). This CDR3 is 13 amino acids long.

The chain employs TRBV30 and TRBJ2-7; D possibly corresponds to TRBD1 (5 bases). This CDR3 is built from 12 residues. Trimming removed 3 bases from V and 2 bases from J, with 8 bases in between. Germline V gene lookup returns CDR1 GTSNPN and CDR2 SVGIG (reference sequence). The CDR3 loop is CAWRRGTYEQYF. CDR3 DNA: TGTGCCTGGAGAAGGGGTACCTACGAGCAGTACTTC. The variable domain in full, with the rest retrieved from reference TRBV30 and TRBJ2-7, is SQTIHQWPATLVQPVGSPLSLECTVEGTSNPNLYWYRQAAGRGLQLLFYSVGIGQISSEVPQNLSASRPQDRQFILSSKKLLLSDSGFYLCAWRRGTYEQYFGPGTRLTVT.

The chain carries TRBV6-6 and TRBJ2-5; a weak D match, TRBD1 (6 bases). V lost 5 bases and J lost 2, with 9 bases in between. CDR1 MNHNY and CDR2 SVGAGI come from the germline V gene (reference sequence). CDR3 size: 13 residues. As DNA, the CDR3 is TGTGCCAGCAGTGGACAGATTCAAGAGACCCAGTACTTC. Its translation: CASSGQIQETQYF.

The chain is built from TRBV5-1 and TRBJ2-2; 7 nucleotides match TRBD2. The ends lost 1 base at V and 5 bases at J; junction bases unmatched: 2. This CDR3 has 14 residues. CDR1 is SGHRS and CDR2 is YFSETQ in the germline V gene. The DNA for the CDR3 is TGCGCCAGCAGCTTGAGACTAGCTACCGGGGAGCTGTTTTTT. Its protein product is CASSLRLATGELFF.

The CDR3 DNA is TGTGCCAGTAGTATCCCATTTGGGGCGGGAGCATTCGACGAGCAGTACTTC. Translation gives CASSIPFGAGAFDEQYF. The chain joins TRBV19 to TRBJ2-7; the match to TRBD2 covers 7 bases. Per the germline V gene, CDR1 is LNHDA and CDR2 is SQIVND (reference sequence). J lost 5 bases, V lost 3 bases, and 16 bases had no gene match. The CDR3 has 17 residues.

The chain couples TRBV7-9 to TRBJ1-4, with 9 bases matching TRBD1. The CDR3 covers 14 residues. V shed 5 bases, J shed 6 bases, and the junction held 4 bases outside the gene matches. Germline assignment: CDR1 SEHNR and CDR2 FQNEAQ (reference sequence). The CDR3 sequence: CASSRTGGHEKLFF. The CDR3 region has the DNA TGTGCCAGCAGCCGAACAGGGGGCCATGAAAAACTGTTTTTT.

CDR3 sequence reads: CASYGSGERDTQYF. The CDR3 DNA follows: TGCGCCAGCTACGGGTCGGGGGAGAGAGATACGCAGTATTTT. V gene TRBV5-1 combines with J gene TRBJ2-3; a weak D match, TRBD2 (6 bases). The CDR3 consists of 14 residues. Germline assignment: CDR1 SGHRS and CDR2 YFSETQ. The ends were cut back, 7 bases at V and 5 bases at J, with 17 bases in the middle. Combining the CDR3 with reference TRBV5-1 and TRBJ2-3 gives the whole variable domain KAGVTQTPRYLIKTRGQQVTLSCSPISGHRSVSWYQQTPGQGLQFLFEYFSETQRNKGNFPGRFSGRQFSNSRSEMNVSTLELGDSALYLCASYGSGERDTQYFGPGTRLTVL.